A selection of T cell receptor beta chains follows, all from one sample in a study of metastatic and nonmetastatic thyroid tumors. TCRdb re-analyzed the PCR reads through MiXCR. The table records approximately 38,000 clones, 33% of them present only once. The sample comprised tumor tissue. The origin of the receptors is a female donor with papillary thyroid cancer or a benign thyroid nodule (not recorded which). Some clones in this sample may be carry-over from other donors' samples. CDR3s include the opening cysteine and the closing phenylalanine or tryptophan. The D gene is left open where the match is weak. Expanded clones get a size class; other rows say once, few or many, or leave the size out.

TRBD1 | - | TRBJ2-1 | TRBV6-1 | TGTGCCAGCATTGAAGAGCGGACAGGGGCTCGGGAGCAGTTCTTC | CASIEERTGAREQFF
TRBD1 | few | TRBJ2-3 | TRBV10-3 | TGTGCCACCGGGACAGGGGGCACAGATACGCAGTATTTT | CATGTGGTDTQYF
- | - | TRBJ1-6 | TRBV19 | TGTGCCAGTAGTAGGGTCAGCACCTATAATTCACCCCTCCACTTT | CASSRVSTYNSPLHF
TRBD1 | - | TRBJ2-7 | TRBV29-1 | TGCAGCGGGGGGACCGGGACAGGGAACGAGCAGTACTTC | CSGGTGTGNEQYF
TRBD2 | - | TRBJ2-7 | TRBV11-2 | TGTGCCAGCAGATACACTAGCGGGGCGAACTCCTACGAGCAGTACTTC | CASRYTSGANSYEQYF
TRBD2 | few | TRBJ2-1 | TRBV6-1 | TGTGCCAGCAGTCCGATCTCTAGCGGGAGTAGGAATGAGCAGTTCTTC | CASSPISSGSRNEQFF
- | - | TRBJ1-2 | TRBV7-6 | TGTGCCAGCAGCTTAGGTCAGCGTTATGGCTACACCTTC | CASSLGQRYGYTF
- | - | TRBJ1-2 | TRBV6-1 | TGTGCCAGCAGTGAACTTCCCGGGGCTGGCTACACCTTC | CASSELPGAGYTF
- | - | TRBJ1-3 | TRBV28 | TGTGCCAGCAGGCCACGACTGATCCAAGCTGGAAACACCATATATTTT | CASRPRLIQAGNTIYF
TRBD2 | few | TRBJ2-7 | TRBV29-1 | TGCAGCGTTGAGGGGGGGAGTACAGGAAGCTCCTACGAGCAGTACTTC | CSVEGGSTGSSYEQYF
TRBD1 | - | TRBJ2-6 | TRBV27 | TGTGCCAGCAGTCCGACGACAGGGGGGTACTCTGGGGCCAACGTCCTGACTTTC | CASSPTTGGYSGANVLTF
TRBD1 | - | TRBJ2-5 | TRBV2 | TGTGCCGGTACCAAGGACAGGCAAGAGACCCAGTACTTC | CAGTKDRQETQYF
- | many | TRBJ2-5 | TRBV12-3/TRBV12-4 | TGTGCCAGCAGTTTAGGGGGTCGGGGACTCGAAGAGACCCAGTACTTC | CASSLGGRGLEETQYF
- | few | TRBJ2-1 | TRBV6-5 | TGTGCCAGCAGTTACAATGAGCAGTTCTTC | CASSYNEQFF
- | many | TRBJ1-4 | TRBV7-9 | TGTGCCAGCAGCTTAAGGGGGGGACTGCCTAATGAAAAACTGTTTTTT | CASSLRGGLPNEKLFF
TRBD1 | few | TRBJ1-5 | TRBV6-1 | TGTGCCAGCAGAGCCTCGACAGGGTATGGCCAGCCCCAGCATTTT | CASRASTGYGQPQHF
- | - | TRBJ2-3 | TRBV5-4 | TGTGCCAGCAGCGCGGCCGGAGTGAATACGCAGTATTTT | CASSAAGVNTQYF
TRBD1 | - | TRBJ1-2 | TRBV5-1 | TGCGCCAGCAGCCTTAATCCGACAGGGGATGGCTACACCTTC | CASSLNPTGDGYTF
- | - | TRBJ2-7 | TRBV11-1 | TGTGCCAGCAGCCGATGGGGGTCCTACGAGCAGTACTTC | CASSRWGSYEQYF
- | - | TRBJ2-1 | TRBV6-1 | TGTGCCAGCAGGGGGGTCCAGGAGTTCTTC | CASRGVQEFF
- | - | TRBJ1-5 | TRBV6-1 | TGTGCCAGCACCCCGACAGAGAATCAGCCCCAGCATTTT | CASTPTENQPQHF
- | - | TRBJ1-3 | TRBV3-1 | TGTGCCAGCAGCCAAGGGAGGAGAAGGATTGATTTT | CASSQGRRRIDF
- | few | TRBJ1-1 | TRBV11-2 | TGTGCCAGCAGCCGGACACAGAACACTGAAGCTTTCTTT | CASSRTQNTEAFF
TRBD1 | - | TRBJ2-7 | TRBV20-1 | TGCAGTGCTCAAGGACAGGGACCCTACGAGCAGTACTTC | CSAQGQGPYEQYF
TRBD2 | - | TRBJ2-1 | TRBV19 | TGTGCCAGTAGGGGACTAGCGGGAGGCTCCTACAATGAGCAGTTCTTC | CASRGLAGGSYNEQFF
- | few | TRBJ1-1 | TRBV14 | TGTGCCAGCAGCCCTAACAGGAACACTGAAGCTTTCTTT | CASSPNRNTEAFF
- | - | TRBJ1-2 | TRBV30 | TGTGCCTGGAGTGTACGTTGGGGCTACACCTTC | CAWSVRWGYTF
- | - | TRBJ2-7 | TRBV20-1 | TGCAGTGCCCCCGTGGCCGGAAACTACGAGCAGTACTTC | CSAPVAGNYEQYF
TRBD1 | few | TRBJ1-5 | TRBV19 | TGTGCCAGTAGCCGACAGACAGGGTTGAATCAGCCCCAGCATTTT | CASSRQTGLNQPQHF
- | few | TRBJ1-1 | TRBV27 | TGTGCCAGCAGTTTGGCAGGGTTGAACACTGAAGCTTTCTTT | CASSLAGLNTEAFF
- | - | TRBJ2-2 | TRBV2 | TGTGCCAGCAGTGCCTGGGAGACAACGAACACCGGGGAGCTGTTTTTT | CASSAWETTNTGELFF
- | - | TRBJ2-3 | TRBV28 | TGTGCCAGCAGTGGCGTGGATACGCAGTATTTT | CASSGVDTQYF
- | - | TRBJ1-6 | TRBV20-1 | TGCAGTGCTAGAGTCGAAGGAGGGTCACCCCTCCACTTT | CSARVEGGSPLHF
- | - | TRBJ2-2 | TRBV30 | TGTGCCTGGATTGACGGGAGCAACACCGGGGAGCTGTTTTTT | CAWIDGSNTGELFF
TRBD1 | - | TRBJ1-2 | TRBV13 | TGTGCCAGCAGGGATGGGACAGCCCATGGCTACACCTTC | CASRDGTAHGYTF
TRBD1 | - | TRBJ1-2 | TRBV4-1 | TGCGCCAGCAGCACCGGGACAGGGGTTTTCTATGGCTACACCTTC | CASSTGTGVFYGYTF
- | few | TRBJ2-1 | TRBV9 | TGTGCCAGCAGCGTAGATGGGGGCCCCTACAATGAGCAGTTCTTC | CASSVDGGPYNEQFF
- | few | TRBJ1-5 | TRBV6-1 | TGTGCCAGCAGCCAGGCACGGGGTCAGCCCCAGCATTTT | CASSQARGQPQHF
TRBD1 | - | TRBJ2-5 | TRBV18 | TGTGCCAGCTCACCACCGCACAGGGGAGAGACCCAGTACTTC | CASSPPHRGETQYF
- | - | TRBJ1-6 | TRBV28 | TGTGCCAGCAGTTTCGGGACAAATTCACCCCTCCACTTT | CASSFGTNSPLHF